This T cell receptor beta chain was sequenced in a study of shared clonotypes between healthy human individuals. Study conclusions and caveats: Estimated clonotype richness was generally higher in naive than memory subsets.

V was clipped by 3 bases and J by 7 bases, with 13 bases between them. There are 14 residues in the CDR3. The germline V gene has CDR1 MGHDK and CDR2 SYGVNS. Sequencing used immunoSEQ multiplex PCR; TCRdb keeps in-frame clones, though not all of them. The sample lists more than 1.2 million clones; around 98.5% were seen once. This clone was seen a single time. Antigen: not known. The chain couples TRBV25-1 to TRBJ2-1, with unresolved D. This TCR derives from a man aged 25 to 40 in good health. Sequencing used naive CD4+ T cells sorted from blood. Described subset: CD45RA+ positively selected. The CDR3 bases are TGTGCCAGCAGTGATGCCAGACCAGGAAATGAGCAGTTCTTC. Its protein product is CASSDARPGNEQFF.